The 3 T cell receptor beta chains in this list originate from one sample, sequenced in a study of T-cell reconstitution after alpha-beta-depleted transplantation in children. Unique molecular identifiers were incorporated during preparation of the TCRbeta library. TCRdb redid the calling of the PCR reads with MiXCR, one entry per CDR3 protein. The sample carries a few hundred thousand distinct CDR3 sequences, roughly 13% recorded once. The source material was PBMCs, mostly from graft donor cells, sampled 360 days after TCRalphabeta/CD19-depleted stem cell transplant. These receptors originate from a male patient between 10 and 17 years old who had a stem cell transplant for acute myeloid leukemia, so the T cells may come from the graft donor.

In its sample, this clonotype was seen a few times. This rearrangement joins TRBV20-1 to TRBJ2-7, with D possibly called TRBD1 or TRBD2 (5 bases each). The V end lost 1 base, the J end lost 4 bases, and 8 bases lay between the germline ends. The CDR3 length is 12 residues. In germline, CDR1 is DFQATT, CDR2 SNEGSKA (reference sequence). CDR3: CSARVWGYEQYF. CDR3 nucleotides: TGCAGTGCTAGAGTATGGGGGTACGAGCAGTACTTC.

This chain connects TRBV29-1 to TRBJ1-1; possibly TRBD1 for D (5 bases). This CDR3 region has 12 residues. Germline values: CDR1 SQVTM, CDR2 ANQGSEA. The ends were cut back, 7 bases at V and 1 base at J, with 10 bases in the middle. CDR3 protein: CSAGQENTEAFF. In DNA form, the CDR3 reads TGCAGCGCCGGACAAGAGAACACTGAAGCTTTCTTT.

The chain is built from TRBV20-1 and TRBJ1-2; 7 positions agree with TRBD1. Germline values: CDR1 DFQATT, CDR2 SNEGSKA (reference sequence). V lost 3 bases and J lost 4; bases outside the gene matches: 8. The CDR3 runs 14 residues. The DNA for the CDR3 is TGCAGTGCTAGCCGTGGACAGGCGTTCTATGGCTACACCTTC. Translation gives CSASRGQAFYGYTF.